The 17 T cell receptor beta chains reported below all come from one sample, sequenced in a study of Ad26.COV2.S vaccination and SARS-CoV-2 variants. Treatment defined: about 20 received Ad26.COV2.S at low or high dose, single or two shots; five or six received placebo; per-sample allocation not given. The samples date from day 63 after the first vaccine or placebo injection. TCRdb keeps only in-frame clones here, not all; method: immunoSEQ multiplex PCR. The sample carries around 450,000 clones, 89% recorded once. The material sequenced was peripheral blood, taken in a trial of Ad26.COV2.S vaccine versus placebo. The receptors were sampled from a person aged 18-60 years who received the Ad26.COV2.S COVID-19 vaccine or a placebo.

The rearrangement joins TRBV19 to TRBJ1-2; a weak D match, TRBD1 (5 bases). Between the trimmed V and J ends, which lost 3 bases and 6 bases, there was a span of 14 bases. The CDR3 is made up of 14 amino acids. CDR1 is LNHDA and CDR2 is SQIVND in the germline V gene (reference sequence). CDR3 DNA: TGTGCCAGTAGTATGTGGGGGGACTCTAATGGCTACACCTTC. It codes for CASSMWGDSNGYTF.

The chain carries TRBV7-8 and TRBJ2-3; D gene unclear. There are 16 residues in the CDR3. Germline-derived CDR1 and CDR2 are SGHVS and FQNEAQ. V lost 1 base and J 2 bases, leaving 13 bases between the germline ends. This CDR3 is CASSLGGMVSTDTQYF. The CDR3 bases are TGTGCCAGCAGCTTAGGGGGTATGGTATCCACAGATACGCAGTATTTT.

This chain joins TRBV6-6 and TRBJ2-7; D might be TRBD1 (5 bases). V was cut by 7 bases and J by 0 bases, with 10 bases left in between. Germline CDR1 reads MNHNY; CDR2 reads SVGAGI (reference sequence). The CDR3 is 13 residues long. In nucleotides, the CDR3 is TGTGCCAGCATCGACAGAAGCTCCTACGAGCAGTACTTC. The encoded protein is CASIDRSSYEQYF.

The chain links TRBV18 to TRBJ2-7; D uncertain. Germline V gives CDR1 KGHSH, CDR2 LQKENI. Trimming took off 3 bases at V and 4 bases at J, with 10 bases between the two ends. The CDR3 is 13 amino acids. CDR3 loop: CASSPESRYEQYV. In DNA form, the CDR3 reads TGTGCCAGCTCACCGGAGTCACGTTACGAGCAGTACGTC.

V usage is TRBV2 and J usage is TRBJ1-6, with 7 bases identical to TRBD1. CDR1 and CDR2 (germline): SNHLY, FYNNEI. The CDR3 runs 14 residues. V gave up 3 bases and J gave up 10 bases; unmatched junction bases: 6. The chain's CDR3 is CASSDLRGGSPLHF. CDR3 DNA sequence: TGTGCCAGCAGTGATCTCAGGGGGGGATCACCCCTCCACTTT.

The chain couples TRBV19 to TRBJ2-7; 7 positions agree with TRBD1. The V and J ends lost 6 bases and 0 bases, in that order; junction bases with no gene match: 5. Germline V gives CDR1 LNHDA, CDR2 SQIVND (reference sequence). This CDR3 has 14 residues. The DNA for the CDR3 is TGTGCCAGTAGAACTGACAGGGACTCCTACGAGCAGTACTTC. Translated, it gives CASRTDRDSYEQYF.

This chain connects TRBV5-1 to TRBJ1-2; a weak D match, TRBD1 (6 bases). CDR3 length: 17 amino acids. Per germline, CDR1 SGHRS and CDR2 YFSETQ. V lost 2 bases and J 2 bases, leaving 19 bases between the germline ends. The CDR3 DNA is TGCGCCAGCAGCTTACAGGGTTCGGCCGGACCGAACTATGGCTACACCTTC. Translated: CASSLQGSAGPNYGYTF.

This chain links TRBV6-5 with TRBJ2-5; a possible D gene is TRBD2 (7 bases). Germline V gene lookup returns CDR1 MNHEY and CDR2 SVGAGI. Trimming removed 7 bases at V and 2 bases at J, with 17 bases between. The CDR3 sequence is 15 residues long. Here the CDR3 reads CASIALGGLQETQYF. The CDR3 nucleotides are TGTGCCAGCATAGCACTAGGGGGACTACAAGAGACCCAGTACTTC.

This chain uses TRBV28 with TRBJ1-5, with D possibly TRBD1 on 6 matching bases. V lost 3 bases, J lost 1 base, and 13 bases lay in between. In germline, CDR1 is MDHEN, CDR2 SYDVKM. This CDR3 spans 16 amino acids. This chain's CDR3 is CASSFFRGRSNQPQHF. In DNA form, the CDR3 reads TGTGCCAGCAGTTTTTTCAGGGGAAGGAGCAATCAGCCCCAGCATTTT. The complete variable domain, with remaining parts taken from reference TRBV28 and TRBJ1-5, reads DVKVTQSSRYLVKRTGEKVFLECVQDMDHENMFWYRQDPGLGLRLIYFSYDVKMKEKGDIPEGYSVSREKKERFSLILESASTNQTSMYLCASSFFRGRSNQPQHFGDGTRLSIL.

The chain carries TRBV4-1 and TRBJ2-1; TRBD2 matches at 9 bases. This CDR3 region has 13 residues. Losses at the gene ends were 5 bases for V and 8 bases for J; bases not matched to a gene: 4. In germline, CDR1 is MGHRA, CDR2 YSYEKL. Here the CDR3 reads CASSGTSNHEQFF. The CDR3, as DNA: TGCGCCAGCAGCGGGACTAGCAACCATGAGCAGTTCTTC.

V and J are TRBV7-3 and TRBJ1-1; D is possibly TRBD1 (5 bases). V lost 5 bases and J 1 base, leaving 8 bases between the germline ends. The CDR3 contains 13 residues. Per germline, CDR1 SGHTA and CDR2 FQGTGA. CDR3 protein: CASSRGGNTEAFF. Written as DNA, the CDR3 is TGTGCCAGCAGCCGCGGGGGGAACACTGAAGCTTTCTTT.

This clone appeared a few times. CDR3 coding DNA: TGTGCCAGCGGCCTGATTCTAGCTAGCAATCAGCCCCAGCATTTT. Protein sequence: CASGLILASNQPQHF. The V gene is TRBV6-5, the J gene TRBJ1-5; the D is unclear. CDR3 length equals 15 residues. V lost 8 bases to trimming and J lost 0 bases, with 14 bases between them. Germline-derived CDR1 and CDR2 are MNHEY and SVGAGI.

The chain links TRBV5-1 to TRBJ2-3; 12 positions agree with TRBD2. The CDR3 runs 16 residues. V lost 4 bases, J lost 0 bases, and 3 bases stayed unmatched. CDR1 and CDR2 from the germline V gene are SGHRS and YFSETQ. The CDR3 nucleotides read TGCGCCAGCAGCAGGACTAGCGGGACTAGCACAGATACGCAGTATTTT. Its translation: CASSRTSGTSTDTQYF.

This chain uses TRBV5-1 with TRBJ1-2; perhaps TRBD1 as D (6 bases). The CDR3 sequence is 15 residues long. V was pared by 4 bases and J by 2 bases, with 15 bases between. In germline, CDR1 is SGHRS, CDR2 YFSETQ. The CDR3 coding sequence is TGCGCCAGCAGCCTGGCCGGGGGCCGGAACTATGGCTACACCTTC. This translates into CASSLAGGRNYGYTF.

The V gene is TRBV4-3, the J gene TRBJ2-1; D unclear. CDR3 length equals 12 residues. V lost 1 base to trimming and J lost 10 bases, with 8 bases between them. Germline assignment: CDR1 LGHNA and CDR2 YSLEER. CDR3 sequence (DNA): TGCGCCAGCAGCCAAGGGGTGGGGGAGCAGTTCTTC. Its protein is CASSQGVGEQFF.

This clone was counted between two and nine times. The chain joins TRBV4-3 to TRBJ2-1; 8 bases line up with TRBD2. Unmatched junction bases numbered 9, after V lost 0 bases and J lost 2 bases. The CDR3 runs to 18 residues. Germline-derived CDR1 and CDR2 are LGHNA and YSLEER. DNA of the CDR3: TGCGCCAGCAGCCAAGACTCCCTAGCGGGTAACCCCTACAATGAGCAGTTCTTC. The encoded protein is CASSQDSLAGNPYNEQFF.

On this clone: The sample carries other DNA sequences with the same CDR3. This chain uses TRBV5-1 with TRBJ2-3; D uncertain. This CDR3 has 12 residues. CDR1 is SGHRS and CDR2 is YFSETQ in the germline V gene. With 0 bases removed from V and 3 bases from J, the gap between germline ends came to 2 bases. CDR3 sequence: CASSLDTDTQYF. The CDR3, as DNA: TGCGCCAGCAGCTTGGATACAGATACGCAGTATTTT.